What follows are 21 T cell receptor beta chains derived from one specimen sequenced in a study of control samples from healthy donors and cancer patients. The data were produced by immunoSEQ multiplex PCR, yet TCRdb's version contains in-frame clones alone and is incomplete. The profile covers 160,000 or so clones, with around 96% appearing a single time and roughly 8.4% taken by the ten largest. What was sequenced was blood. These TCRs come from a woman between 40 and 50 years old in good health.

The gene calls are TRBV7-9 and TRBJ2-6, with 9 bases that match TRBD1. V shed 6 bases, J shed 4 bases, and the junction held 7 bases outside the gene matches. The V gene's germline CDR1 is SEHNR and CDR2 FQNEAQ (reference sequence). CDR3 size: 16 residues. In DNA form, the CDR3 reads TGTGCCAGCAGATCACAGGGGGCGCGAGGGGCCAACGTCCTGACTTTC. Protein product: CASRSQGARGANVLTF.

The gene calls are TRBV6-5 and TRBJ1-2; D is uncertain. Germline CDR1 reads MNHEY; CDR2 reads SVGAGI. V was pared by 7 bases and J by 2 bases, with 5 bases between. The CDR3 sequence is 11 residues long. The CDR3 here is CASTGNYGYTF. CDR3 in DNA: TGTGCCAGCACAGGAAACTATGGCTACACCTTC.

This sequence joins TRBV6-5 and TRBJ2-7; D is ambiguous. This CDR3 contains 13 residues. CDR1 and CDR2 (germline): MNHEY, SVGAGI. Trimming took 10 bases from V and 1 from J, leaving 14 bases between them. The chain's CDR3 is CATTGGASYEQYF. The CDR3 DNA reads TGTGCCACCACGGGCGGCGCATCCTACGAGCAGTACTTC.

This chain links TRBV5-4 with TRBJ1-3; a weak D match, TRBD1 (6 bases). The CDR3 covers 16 residues. V was clipped by 2 bases and J by 2 bases, with 14 bases between them. CDR1 and CDR2 (germline): SGHNT, YYREEE (reference sequence). The CDR3 bases are TGTGCCAGCAGCTTAGACCAGGGGTCGGCTGGAAACACCATATATTTT. Its protein product is CASSLDQGSAGNTIYF.

The chain joins TRBV3-1 (or the pseudogene TRBV3-2) to TRBJ1-4; 7 bases are a match to TRBD1. Trimming cost V 4 bases and J 5 bases; bases outside gene matches: 4. The CDR3 consists of 14 residues. Germline V gene data show CDR1 as LGHDT and CDR2 as YNNKEL (reference sequence). CDR3 residues: CASSLGQDNEKLFF. Written as DNA, the CDR3 is TGTGCCAGCAGCCTAGGACAGGACAATGAAAAACTGTTTTTT.

This chain connects TRBV7-9 to TRBJ2-2; TRBD2 matches at 7 bases. The CDR3 runs 19 residues. V trimming: 0 bases; J trimming: 6 bases; junction bases outside the gene matches: 16. The germline CDR1 and CDR2 sequences are SEHNR and FQNEAQ (reference sequence). The CDR3 here is CASSLAISGYGGSAGELFF. CDR3 sequence (DNA): TGTGCCAGCAGCTTAGCGATCTCCGGGTATGGCGGGAGCGCCGGGGAGCTGTTTTTT.

This rearrangement joins TRBV5-1 to TRBJ1-1, with no clear D. CDR3 length: 16 amino acids. Looked up from germline, CDR1 is SGHRS and CDR2 is YFSETQ. The germline V and J ends were trimmed by 0 bases and 0 bases, with 12 bases remaining between them. The CDR3 here is CASSLVSEYMNTEAFF. The CDR3 bases are TGCGCCAGCAGCTTGGTGTCAGAATACATGAACACTGAAGCTTTCTTT.

This sequence joins TRBV10-3 and TRBJ2-3; TRBD2 agrees at 8 bases. The CDR3 runs 17 residues. J lost 3 bases, V lost 6 bases, and 14 bases had no gene match. Germline V gene sequence: CDR1 ENHRY, CDR2 SYGVKD. The CDR3 DNA follows: TGTGCCATCAGCGGCATCTCCGGGGGGGTCGGAACAGATACGCAGTATTTT. This codes for CAISGISGGVGTDTQYF.

This chain uses TRBV2 with TRBJ1-4; TRBD1 matches at 10 bases. Germline CDR1 reads SNHLY; CDR2 reads FYNNEI. The CDR3 length is 15 residues. Losses at the gene ends were 5 bases for V and 6 bases for J; bases not matched to a gene: 6. The CDR3 DNA is TGTGCCAGCAGTACTAGGGACAGGGGCGATGAAAAACTGTTTTTT. Protein sequence: CASSTRDRGDEKLFF. The complete variable domain, with remaining parts taken from reference TRBV2 and TRBJ1-4, reads EPEVTQTPSHQVTQMGQEVILRCVPISNHLYFYWYRQILGQKVEFLVSFYNNEISEKSEIFDDQFSVERPDGSNFTLKIRSTKLEDSAMYFCASSTRDRGDEKLFFGSGTQLSVL.

The V gene is TRBV5-4, the J gene TRBJ2-3, with D uncertain. This CDR3 spans 13 amino acids. Trimming took 3 bases from V and 5 from J, leaving 10 bases between them. Germline V gene sequence: CDR1 SGHNT, CDR2 YYREEE (reference sequence). The CDR3 reads CASSSLTVDTQYF. In nucleotides, the CDR3 is TGTGCCAGCAGCTCTTTGACTGTAGATACGCAGTATTTT. Variable domain in full (rest from reference TRBV5-4 and TRBJ2-3): ETGVTQSPTHLIKTRGQQVTLRCSSQSGHNTVSWYQQALGQGPQFIFQYYREEENGRGNFPPRFSGLQFPNYSSELNVNALELDDSALYLCASSSLTVDTQYFGPGTRLTVL.

This chain connects TRBV12-3 or TRBV12-4 to TRBJ2-7; D uncertain. The CDR3 has 13 amino acids. V gave up 1 base and J gave up 4 bases, with 8 bases separating them. The CDR3 region is CASSLVPGYEQYF. Here the CDR3 DNA reads TGTGCCAGCAGTTTAGTACCAGGTTACGAGCAGTACTTC.

V is TRBV27 and J is TRBJ1-1, with D possibly TRBD1 on 5 matching bases. The V and J ends lost 3 bases and 0 bases respectively, with 8 bases between them. Germline CDR1 reads MNHEY; CDR2 reads SMNVEV (reference sequence). CDR3 length: 14 residues. CDR3 residues: CASSLGRLNTEAFF. The DNA of the CDR3 is TGTGCCAGCAGTTTGGGGCGGTTGAACACTGAAGCTTTCTTT.

The chain links TRBV7-2 to TRBJ2-5; 9 bases line up with TRBD2. Germline assignment: CDR1 SGHTA and CDR2 FQGNSA. The CDR3 has 16 amino acids. V lost 2 bases to trimming and J lost 2 bases; unmatched junction nucleotides: 6. CDR3 DNA: TGTGCCAGCAGCTTATGGACTAGCGCACCACAAGAGACCCAGTACTTC. Protein product: CASSLWTSAPQETQYF.

The chain couples TRBV5-1 to TRBJ2-7; D tentatively reads TRBD1 or TRBD2 (5 bases each). V was shortened by 2 bases and J by 4 bases, with 25 bases between the two germline ends. CDR1 and CDR2 (germline): SGHRS, YFSETQ. The CDR3 runs to 18 residues. Here the CDR3 reads CASSLWVADPGPPYEQYF. The CDR3 DNA sequence: TGCGCCAGCAGCTTATGGGTGGCGGACCCGGGGCCCCCGTACGAGCAGTACTTC.

The V call is TRBV7-2, the J call TRBJ2-7, with 9 bases lining up with TRBD2. V was clipped by 5 bases and J by 3 bases; unmatched bases: 8. Per the germline V gene, CDR1 is SGHTA and CDR2 is FQGNSA. The CDR3 sequence is 15 residues long. CDR3 sequence reads: CASSPPHSGGYEQYF. CDR3 sequence (DNA): TGTGCCAGCAGCCCACCACATAGCGGGGGCTACGAGCAGTACTTC.

The chain combines TRBV10-3 with TRBJ2-2; TRBD1 matches 9 bases. Germline trimming cut 7 bases from V and 2 bases from J; bases unmatched to any gene: 8. The germline V gene encodes CDR1 ENHRY and CDR2 SYGVKD. The CDR3 has 16 amino acids. CDR3 protein: CAINTRQGENTGELFF. The DNA for the CDR3 is TGTGCCATCAATACAAGACAGGGGGAAAACACCGGGGAGCTGTTTTTT.

The table lists this clone with a count of one. This chain uses TRBV10-1 with TRBJ1-3; D might be TRBD1 (5 bases). Trimming took off 4 bases at V and 0 bases at J, with 7 bases between the two ends. CDR3 length: 14 residues. Germline CDR1 and CDR2: WNHNN and SYGVQD (reference sequence). The CDR3 sequence: CASSAGSSGNTIYF. CDR3 nucleotide sequence: TGCGCCAGCAGTGCAGGGAGCTCTGGAAACACCATATATTTT.

The chain combines TRBV6-5 with TRBJ1-1, with 8 nucleotides matching TRBD1. This CDR3 contains 14 residues. The ends lost 4 bases at V and 4 bases at J; junction bases unmatched: 5. Looked up from germline, CDR1 is MNHEY and CDR2 is SVGAGI. In DNA form, the CDR3 reads TGTGCCAGCAGTTCGGACAGGGTGAGCACTGAAGCTTTCTTT. Encoded protein: CASSSDRVSTEAFF.

The V gene is TRBV2, the J gene TRBJ1-2, with TRBD1 matching 7 bases. The CDR3 covers 13 residues. The trim removed 6 bases at V and 8 bases at J, leaving 9 bases unmatched. Per the germline V gene, CDR1 is SNHLY and CDR2 is FYNNEI. CDR3 nucleotides: TGTGCCAGCAGCGCCGACAGGGCTGGGGGCTACACCTTC. Encoded protein: CASSADRAGGYTF.

The CDR3 reads CSVDGTAQETQYF. CDR3 DNA sequence: TGCAGCGTTGATGGGACAGCCCAAGAGACCCAGTACTTC. The gene calls are TRBV29-1 and TRBJ2-5, with 7 positions matching TRBD1. The CDR3 is made up of 13 amino acids. The germline V gene encodes CDR1 SQVTM and CDR2 ANQGSEA. J gave up 1 base and V 3 bases, and 2 bases lay outside the gene matches. The full variable domain, its missing parts supplied by reference TRBV29-1 and TRBJ2-5, is SAVISQKPSRDICQRGTSLTIQCQVDSQVTMMFWYRQQPGQSLTLIATANQGSEATYESGFVIDKFPISRPNLTFSTLTVSNMSPEDSSIYLCSVDGTAQETQYFGPGTRLLVL.

The chain couples TRBV5-1 to TRBJ1-1, with D maybe TRBD1 (6 bases). V was clipped by 0 bases and J by 5 bases, with 11 bases between them. The CDR3 contains 14 residues. Germline V lookup: CDR1 SGHRS, CDR2 YFSETQ. This CDR3 is CASSLEGGETEAFF. For the CDR3, the DNA is TGCGCCAGCAGCTTGGAAGGGGGAGAGACTGAAGCTTTCTTT.